A single sample is the source of the 24 T cell receptor beta chains below, sequenced in a study of cytomegalovirus exposure and HLA in healthy donors. Sequencing was performed with immunoSEQ multiplex PCR; in TCRdb, only in-frame clones are kept and a portion is missing. The profile shows some 140,000 clones, roughly 84% of them singletons. Input material: PBMCs. Receptors were obtained from a human donor in good health.

The chain links TRBV5-4 to TRBJ1-1; TRBD1 aligns across 11 bases. The CDR3 is 16 residues long. V dropped 5 bases and J dropped 3; count of bases not matched to a gene: 9. Germline V gives CDR1 SGHNT, CDR2 YYREEE (reference sequence). CDR3 bases: TGTGCCAGCAGTTGGGACAGGGGGGTCGGTTACACTGAAGCTTTCTTT. Translation: CASSWDRGVGYTEAFF.

V usage is TRBV29-1 and J usage is TRBJ2-2; D gene uncertain. The CDR3 has 15 residues. V lost 4 bases and J 5 bases, leaving 17 bases between the germline ends. Germline CDR1 reads SQVTM; CDR2 reads ANQGSEA. The CDR3 sequence: CSVAAAGVRTGELFF. CDR3 sequence (DNA): TGCAGCGTTGCCGCCGCAGGCGTTCGAACCGGGGAGCTGTTTTTT.

The chain joins TRBV6-5 to TRBJ2-7, with 7 nucleotides matching TRBD1. V lost 10 bases and J lost 3; bases outside the gene matches: 3. CDR3 length: 11 amino acids. CDR1 is MNHEY, CDR2 SVGAGI, per germline. This CDR3 is CATRQGYEQYF. The CDR3, as DNA: TGTGCCACTCGACAGGGCTACGAGCAGTACTTC.

The chain carries TRBV7-9 and TRBJ2-7, with a possible D match to TRBD1 (6 bases). V lost 8 bases to trimming and J lost 3 bases, with 11 bases between them. Germline V gives CDR1 SEHNR, CDR2 FQNEAQ (reference sequence). This CDR3 has 12 residues. The CDR3, as DNA: TGTGCCAGCTCCACAGGGAACTACGAGCAGTACTTC. Protein sequence: CASSTGNYEQYF.

J is TRBJ2-2 and V is TRBV5-1; 11 bases are shared with TRBD2. CDR1 is SGHRS, CDR2 YFSETQ, per germline. V dropped 0 bases and J dropped 7; count of bases not matched to a gene: 8. This CDR3 is 17 amino acids long. CDR3 protein: CASSLADSGRAVGELFF. In DNA form, the CDR3 reads TGCGCCAGCAGCTTGGCGGATAGCGGGAGGGCCGTCGGGGAGCTGTTTTTT.

The rearrangement links TRBV27 to TRBJ1-2; D possibly corresponds to TRBD1 (5 bases). Germline V CDR1 and CDR2: MNHEY, SMNVEV (reference sequence). V was shortened by 5 bases and J by 7 bases, with 14 bases between the two germline ends. The CDR3 sequence is 13 residues long. The CDR3 loop reads CASSTTAGGGYTF. As DNA, the CDR3 is TGTGCCAGCAGTACGACAGCTGGTGGTGGCTACACCTTC.

This clone was picked up a small number of times. The chain carries TRBV12-5 and TRBJ1-2; possible D gene TRBD1, 5 bases. The CDR3 is 13 amino acids. Trimming took off 5 bases at V and 8 bases at J, with 15 bases between the two ends. From germline, CDR1 is LGHNT and CDR2 FRNRAP. For the CDR3, the DNA is TGTGCTAGTGGTCCCGGGACTGGTGTCGGCTACACCTTC. Its translation is CASGPGTGVGYTF.

This clone was recorded once. This chain joins TRBV15 and TRBJ2-7; the D gene is possibly TRBD1 (6 bases). Germline values: CDR1 LNHNV, CDR2 YYDKDF (reference sequence). This CDR3 is built from 12 residues. V was trimmed by 3 bases and J by 6 bases, leaving 9 bases between them. Written as DNA, the CDR3 is TGTGCCACCAGCAGTACAGGGACCGAGCAGTACTTC. Translation gives CATSSTGTEQYF.

Worth noting for this clone: Compared with germline, one end of the junction differs, possibly owing to a read error. The rearrangement links TRBV2 to TRBJ2-2; 11 nucleotides agree with TRBD2. The CDR3 has 14 residues. In germline, CDR1 is SNHLY, CDR2 FYNNEI. CDR3 DNA sequence: TGTGCCGCTTCGACTAGCGGGAACCCCGGGGAGCTGTTTTTT. Translating it yields CAASTSGNPGELFF.

The chain links TRBV7-9 to TRBJ1-1; D is unclear. V lost 5 bases, J lost 0 bases, and 22 bases lay in between. Germline V gene sequence: CDR1 SEHNR, CDR2 FQNEAQ (reference sequence). The CDR3 consists of 18 residues. The CDR3 loop is CASSPRPRGSPLNTEAFF. The CDR3 DNA reads TGTGCCAGCAGCCCCCGGCCAAGAGGATCACCCTTGAACACTGAAGCTTTCTTT. The variable domain in full, with the rest retrieved from reference TRBV7-9 and TRBJ1-1, is DTGVSQNPRHKITKRGQNVTFRCDPISEHNRLYWYRQTLGQGPEFLTYFQNEAQLEKSRLLSDRFSAERPKGSFSTLEIQRTEQGDSAMYLCASSPRPRGSPLNTEAFFGQGTRLTVV.

CDR3 DNA sequence: TGTGCTAGTGGGCGCGGGACTAGCGGTAACACCGGGGAGCTGTTTTTT. It yields the protein CASGRGTSGNTGELFF. V is TRBV12-5 and J is TRBJ2-2; 11 nucleotides align to TRBD2. Germline V gene sequence: CDR1 LGHNT, CDR2 FRNRAP. Trimming took 6 bases from V and 2 from J; bases not matched to a gene: 5. The CDR3 is 16 amino acids.

CDR3 protein: CASSVVSSGFTGELFF. For the CDR3, the DNA is TGTGCCAGCAGCGTAGTGTCTAGCGGTTTCACCGGGGAGCTGTTTTTT. The chain links TRBV9 to TRBJ2-2, with 7 bases aligning to TRBD2. Germline values: CDR1 SGDLS, CDR2 YYNGEE. The CDR3 has 16 amino acids. Losses at the gene ends were 0 bases for V and 4 bases for J; bases not matched to a gene: 6. Using reference TRBV9 and TRBJ2-2 for the parts outside the CDR3, the full variable domain is DSGVTQTPKHLITATGQRVTLRCSPRSGDLSVYWYQQSLDQGLQFLIQYYNGEERAKGNILERFSAQQFPDLHSELNLSSLELGDSALYFCASSVVSSGFTGELFFGEGSRLTVL.

The chain has TRBV15 and TRBJ2-7, with D tentatively TRBD1 (6 bases). The length of the CDR3 is 15 residues. The germline V gene has CDR1 LNHNV and CDR2 YYDKDF (reference sequence). With 0 bases removed from V and 0 bases from J, the gap between germline ends came to 9 bases. CDR3 in DNA: TGTGCCACCAGCAGAGACCAGGGGAGCTCCTACGAGCAGTACTTC. Translating it yields CATSRDQGSSYEQYF.

The gene calls are TRBV18 and TRBJ2-5, with 7 bases aligning to TRBD2. The CDR3 extends over 15 amino acids. CDR1 is KGHSH and CDR2 is LQKENI in the germline V gene. Trimming cost V 3 bases and J 1 base; bases outside gene matches: 5. CDR3 in amino acids: CASSPFPSGQETQYF. The CDR3 nucleotides are TGTGCCAGCTCACCGTTTCCTAGCGGCCAAGAGACCCAGTACTTC.

The chain links TRBV9 to TRBJ1-3; D is perhaps TRBD1 (5 bases). The germline CDR1 and CDR2 sequences are SGDLS and YYNGEE. The V end was cut by 4 bases, the J end by 3 bases, with 26 bases between. This CDR3 is 19 amino acids long. For the CDR3, the DNA is TGTGCCAGCAGCCCCGAAGGGGCAGGTGGTGACAATGATGGAAACACCATATATTTT. Translation gives CASSPEGAGGDNDGNTIYF.

The chain is built from TRBV5-1 and TRBJ2-5; no firm D call. The germline V gene has CDR1 SGHRS and CDR2 YFSETQ. The CDR3 sequence is 12 residues long. Trimming pared 0 bases from V and 4 bases from J, leaving 4 bases between. The chain's CDR3 is CASSLARETQYF. The CDR3 bases are TGCGCCAGCAGCTTGGCGAGAGAGACCCAGTACTTC.

V gene TRBV6-6 combines with J gene TRBJ1-2, with 9 bases fitting TRBD1. Germline lookup yields CDR1 MNHNY and CDR2 SVGAGI (reference sequence). Unmatched junction bases numbered 13, after V lost 6 bases and J lost 5 bases. The CDR3 extends over 16 amino acids. CDR3 sequence: CASRAPRDRDLYGYTF. The CDR3 DNA reads TGTGCCAGCAGGGCCCCACGGGACAGGGACTTATATGGCTACACCTTC.

The J gene is TRBJ1-6, the V gene TRBV6-5; D is possibly TRBD1 (6 bases). Germline loops: CDR1 MNHEY, CDR2 SVGAGI. The CDR3 is 14 amino acids. Trimming left V 6 bases short and J 6 bases short, with 12 bases between. In DNA form, the CDR3 reads TGTGCCAGCAGCGGACAGAACTTTAATTCACCCCTCCACTTT. It codes for CASSGQNFNSPLHF.

The chain has TRBV27 and TRBJ2-2; TRBD2 might be the D (6 bases). Trimming left V 8 bases short and J 6 bases short, with 16 bases between. Germline CDR1 reads MNHEY; CDR2 reads SMNVEV (reference sequence). The CDR3 contains 14 residues. CDR3 coding DNA: TGTGCCAGCGGAGGGAGTTTAGGCGCCGGGGAGCTGTTTTTT. Amino acids: CASGGSLGAGELFF.

V and J are TRBV5-1 and TRBJ2-5; D ambiguous. Germline V lookup: CDR1 SGHRS, CDR2 YFSETQ. There are 14 residues in the CDR3. The V end was cut by 0 bases, the J end by 0 bases, with 6 bases between. The CDR3: CASSLVSDQETQYF. The CDR3 coding sequence is TGCGCCAGCAGCTTGGTGTCAGACCAAGAGACCCAGTACTTC.

The V and J genes are TRBV2 and TRBJ1-4, with D maybe TRBD1 (5 bases). The CDR3 is 15 residues long. Trimming took off 7 bases at V and 3 bases at J, with 15 bases between the two ends. Germline lookup yields CDR1 SNHLY and CDR2 FYNNEI. DNA for the CDR3: TGTGCCAGCAAGCTTTGGGCAGGGCCTAATGAAAAACTGTTTTTT. Residues: CASKLWAGPNEKLFF.

The chain carries TRBV12-5 and TRBJ2-2, with 7 bases matching TRBD1. V shed 3 bases and J 4 bases; nucleotides not matched to a gene: 11. CDR3 size: 17 residues. The germline CDR1 and CDR2 sequences are LGHNT and FRNRAP. In nucleotides, the CDR3 is TGTGCTAGTGGTTTAGGTCGTGTCACAGGGGTCACCGGGGAGCTGTTTTTT. It codes for CASGLGRVTGVTGELFF.

The V and J genes are TRBV15 and TRBJ1-6, with TRBD1 matching 9 bases. From germline, CDR1 is LNHNV and CDR2 YYDKDF (reference sequence). CDR3 length: 15 amino acids. V lost 1 base to trimming and J lost 10 bases; unmatched junction nucleotides: 5. CDR3 region: CATSRGGQGGSPLHF. CDR3 DNA sequence: TGTGCCACCAGCAGAGGGGGACAGGGTGGATCACCCCTCCACTTT.

The chain recombines TRBV11-3 with TRBJ2-7, with 9 bases identical to TRBD1. The V segment lost 5 bases and the J segment 2 bases; nucleotides outside the gene matches: 4. From germline, CDR1 is SGHNT and CDR2 YENEEA. The CDR3 runs to 14 residues. CDR3 coding DNA: TGTGCCAGCAGCGACAGGGGGAAGACCTACGAGCAGTACTTC. Amino acids: CASSDRGKTYEQYF.